This T cell receptor (beta chain) is drawn from a study of T-cell reconstitution after alpha-beta-depleted transplantation in children. The CDR3 runs to 16 residues. The V gene's germline CDR1 is SGHDT and CDR2 YYEEEE. Trimming cost V 5 bases and J 2 bases, with 14 bases left between them. Using unique molecular identifiers, the investigators prepared the TCRbeta library. TCRdb independently ran MiXCR on the PCR reads; one entry per CDR3 protein. The repertoire holds some 350,000 distinct CDR3 sequences, with 10% as singletons. Sequencing used PBMCs from the stem cell graft donor, obtained from the stem cell graft. This clonotype originated in a human donor who donated a stem cell graft to a child with acute lymphoblastic leukemia. The chain couples TRBV5-6 to TRBJ1-6, with D possibly being TRBD1 (6 bases). The CDR3 DNA is TGTGCCAGCAGTGGGGGCCTCGAGCCCTATAATTCACCCCTCCACTTT. It encodes CASSGGLEPYNSPLHF. The full variable domain, rest sourced from reference TRBV5-6 and TRBJ1-6, is DAGVTQSPTHLIKTRGQQVTLRCSPKSGHDTVSWYQQALGQGPQFIFQYYEEEERQRGNFPDRFSGHQFPNYSSELNVNALLLGDSALYLCASSGGLEPYNSPLHFGNGTRLTVT.